The 8 T cell receptor beta chains listed next were all sequenced from one sample in a study of cytomegalovirus exposure and HLA in healthy donors. The PCR employed 60 Vbeta primers together with 13 Jbeta primers. Here immunoSEQ multiplex PCR was the method, and the copy in TCRdb shows in-frame clones only, minus some. Of 80,000 to 100,000 clones in the sample, approximately 70% were seen once. Sequencing was performed on PBMCs. The receptors were gathered from a man aged 50-60 years in good health and CMV-seronegative.

The chain employs TRBV19 and TRBJ1-5, with 9 positions matching TRBD1. The CDR3 has 13 residues. Per the germline V gene, CDR1 is LNHDA and CDR2 is SQIVND (reference sequence). V was pared by 9 bases and J by 9 bases, with 9 bases of the junction left unmatched. The chain's CDR3 is CASGTGFHRPQHF. For the CDR3, the DNA is TGTGCCAGCGGGACAGGGTTTCATCGGCCCCAGCATTTT.

The chain combines TRBV6-5 with TRBJ1-1; no definite D call. Deletions cut 0 bases from V and 1 base from J, with 6 bases between. Germline CDR1 reads MNHEY; CDR2 reads SVGAGI. The CDR3 has 14 amino acids. CDR3 amino acids: CASSYSRGNTEAFF. In nucleotides, the CDR3 is TGTGCCAGCAGTTACTCCCGCGGGAACACTGAAGCTTTCTTT.

The chain employs TRBV10-1 and TRBJ2-7; 7 nucleotides line up with TRBD2. The CDR3 has 12 residues. Germline assignment: CDR1 WNHNN and CDR2 SYGVQD (reference sequence). V was clipped by 8 bases and J by 3 bases; unmatched bases: 4. The CDR3 DNA sequence: TGCGCCAGCGGGGGGGACCTCTACGAGCAGTACTTC. It encodes CASGGDLYEQYF.

The chain joins TRBV18 to TRBJ2-7; 9 bases line up with TRBD1. The CDR3 length is 13 residues. Germline CDR1 is KGHSH and CDR2 is LQKENI. V gave up 6 bases and J gave up 4 bases; unmatched junction bases: 4. The CDR3 coding sequence is TGTGCCAGCTCGGGACAGGGACCGTACGAGCAGTACTTC. It translates to CASSGQGPYEQYF.

The chain couples TRBV9 to TRBJ1-3, with D hard to call. Germline CDR1 is SGDLS and CDR2 is YYNGEE. V lost 0 bases and J lost 4, with 17 bases in between. CDR3 size: 17 residues. The CDR3 sequence is CASSVARLCKLGNTIYF. CDR3 nucleotides: TGTGCCAGCAGCGTAGCGAGGTTGTGTAAACTAGGAAACACCATATATTTT.

The chain recombines TRBV2 with TRBJ1-3; D perhaps matches TRBD1 (6 bases). Looked up from germline, CDR1 is SNHLY and CDR2 is FYNNEI. V was pared by 4 bases and J by 6 bases, with 10 bases between. The CDR3 has 13 residues. CDR3 nucleotide sequence: TGTGCCAGCAGTGCAGGACAGATAAACACCATATATTTT. Amino acids: CASSAGQINTIYF.

The V and J genes are TRBV28 and TRBJ2-1; perhaps TRBD1 as D (6 bases). The germline V gene has CDR1 MDHEN and CDR2 SYDVKM. The CDR3 is 16 residues long. The V end lost 2 bases, the J end lost 5 bases, and 16 bases lay between the germline ends. The CDR3 spells CASSLPHGTSDNEQFF. CDR3 DNA sequence: TGTGCCAGCAGTTTACCCCACGGGACATCTGACAATGAGCAGTTCTTC.

As regards this clone: At one of its ends the junction is not consistent with the germline gene, which may arise from a read error. This chain uses TRBV7-9 with TRBJ1-1, with a possible D match to TRBD1 (5 bases). Germline-derived CDR1 and CDR2 are SEHNR and FQNEAQ (reference sequence). The CDR3 is 12 amino acids. The CDR3 DNA reads as TGTTCCAGCAGCTTTAAGGGGCCTGAAGCTTTCTTT. Protein sequence: CSSSFKGPEAFF.